This T cell receptor (beta chain) was identified during a study of blood T cell repertoires in COVID-19. Using immunoSEQ multiplex PCR, the repertoire was profiled, and TCRdb retains in-frame clones only, with some absent. The sample carries 250,000 to 350,000 clones, 80% to 95% recorded once. The source material was peripheral blood. This clonotype was obtained from a woman in her twenties or thirties with COVID-19, enrolled during active disease.

CDR3 loop: CASRMTRGGYEQYF. CDR3 coding DNA: TGTGCCAGCAGGATGACACGGGGAGGGTACGAGCAGTACTTC. V gene TRBV6-5 combines with J gene TRBJ2-7; TRBD2 agrees at 7 bases. The J segment lost 4 bases and the V segment lost 6 bases, leaving 9 bases of the junction unmatched. CDR3 length: 14 residues. Germline CDR1 is MNHEY and CDR2 is SVGAGI.